This T cell receptor (beta chain) was found in a study of shared clonotypes between healthy human individuals. Here immunoSEQ multiplex PCR was the method, and the copy in TCRdb shows in-frame clones only, minus some. The sample gives roughly 2,500,000 clones, over 85% of which show up once; about 0.34% is in the top ten. Adult donors, all healthy and HIV-negative, had no recent acute infections or vaccinations. The CDR3 sequence is 18 residues long. V shed 5 bases and J shed 4 bases, with 24 bases lying between them. Germline assignment: CDR1 MDHEN and CDR2 SYDVKM. The TCR was taken from a man between 18 and 29 years old in good health. Some clones in this sample may be carry-over from other donors' samples. The material sequenced was naive CD4+ T cells from PBMCs. The sample's subset: CD45RA+ positively selected. V and J are TRBV28 and TRBJ1-5; D possibly corresponds to TRBD1 (6 bases). The CDR3 reads CASSPTYRVASRNQPQHF. CDR3 in DNA: TGTGCCAGCAGTCCTACTTACAGGGTAGCGAGTCGTAATCAGCCCCAGCATTTT.